What follows are 18 T cell receptor beta chains derived from one specimen sequenced in a study of blood T cell repertoires in COVID-19. The table came from immunoSEQ multiplex PCR; TCRdb's copy has only in-frame clones and leaves some out. This sample carries around 280,000 clones, approximately 88% of them seen once, and the ten largest clones take approximately 1.5%. Sequencing input: PBMCs or T cells enriched from blood (not recorded which). These receptors were taken from a woman aged 40 to 50 who had recovered from COVID-19.

This rearrangement joins TRBV5-4 to TRBJ2-3, with no clear D. Germline values: CDR1 SGHNT, CDR2 YYREEE (reference sequence). V lost 4 bases and J 1 base, leaving 7 bases between the germline ends. The CDR3 sequence is 13 residues long. The CDR3: CASSLTRTDTQYF. Here the CDR3 DNA reads TGTGCCAGCAGCCTCACTCGCACAGATACGCAGTATTTT.

The J gene is TRBJ1-1, the V gene TRBV4-1; TRBD1 matches at 8 bases. The CDR3 contains 14 residues. Trimming at V came to 4 bases and at J to 1 base, leaving 2 bases not matched to a gene. Germline assignment: CDR1 MGHRA and CDR2 YSYEKL. The CDR3 DNA follows: TGCGCCAGCAGCCCCGGACAGGGGAACACTGAAGCTTTCTTT. The encoded protein is CASSPGQGNTEAFF.

The chain couples TRBV30 to TRBJ1-1, with TRBD1 matching 9 bases. The germline V gene has CDR1 GTSNPN and CDR2 SVGIG (reference sequence). The CDR3 has 12 residues. The J segment lost 9 bases and the V segment lost 8 bases, leaving 10 bases of the junction unmatched. The CDR3 protein is CARQGVEGKAFF. In nucleotides, the CDR3 is TGTGCCCGACAGGGGGTGGAGGGAAAAGCTTTCTTT.

CDR3 amino acids: CASSRRTGPSYEQYF. The CDR3 nucleotides are TGTGCCAGTAGTAGACGGACAGGGCCCTCCTACGAGCAGTACTTC. The chain is built from TRBV19 and TRBJ2-7, with 8 bases fitting TRBD1. Germline CDR1 and CDR2: LNHDA and SQIVND (reference sequence). This CDR3 has 15 amino acids. The V and J ends lost 4 bases and 0 bases, in that order; junction bases with no gene match: 5. The complete variable domain, with remaining parts taken from reference TRBV19 and TRBJ2-7, reads DGGITQSPKYLFRKEGQNVTLSCEQNLNHDAMYWYRQDPGQGLRLIYYSQIVNDFQKGDIAEGYSVSREKKESFPLTVTSAQKNPTAFYLCASSRRTGPSYEQYFGPGTRLTVT.

The CDR3, as DNA: TGTGCCAGCAGCCCCCGACAGGGGGCAGGGAACACTGAAGCTTTCTTT. This sequence encodes CASSPRQGAGNTEAFF. The chain links TRBV9 to TRBJ1-1; 10 nucleotides align to TRBD1. The CDR3 sequence is 16 residues long. Looked up from germline, CDR1 is SGDLS and CDR2 is YYNGEE. The junction had 7 bases not matched to a gene; V was cut back by 4 bases and J by 1 base.

The rearrangement uses TRBV11-2 and TRBJ2-1, with TRBD2 identical over 12 bases. V lost 8 bases and J lost 5; bases outside the gene matches: 7. The CDR3 consists of 15 residues. The germline V gene has CDR1 SGHAT and CDR2 FQNNGV. CDR3 amino acids: CASGILAGGNNEQFF. The DNA for the CDR3 is TGTGCCAGCGGGATCCTAGCGGGGGGGAACAATGAGCAGTTCTTC.

CDR3 sequence (DNA): TGTGCCAGCAGTTTCAACAGGGGGGGACAGCCCCAGCATTTT. This gives the protein CASSFNRGGQPQHF. The chain carries TRBV27 and TRBJ1-5; TRBD1 matches at 8 bases. The CDR3 extends over 14 amino acids. V shed 3 bases and J 7 bases; nucleotides not matched to a gene: 5. Germline V gives CDR1 MNHEY, CDR2 SMNVEV (reference sequence).

CDR3 nucleotides: TGTGCCAGCTCACCAACAATATGGACTAGCACAGATACGCAGTATTTT. Translating it yields CASSPTIWTSTDTQYF. The chain recombines TRBV18 with TRBJ2-3; TRBD2 is a possible D gene (5 bases). Deletions cut 2 bases from V and 0 bases from J, with 12 bases between. The CDR3 runs to 16 residues. Germline V gene sequence: CDR1 KGHSH, CDR2 LQKENI.

The rearrangement joins TRBV7-2 to TRBJ1-3; D remains unclear. Germline V lookup: CDR1 SGHTA, CDR2 FQGNSA. The CDR3 loop spans 14 amino acids. V lost 5 bases and J lost 3, with 11 bases in between. This CDR3 is CASSPGVFGNTIYF. DNA for the CDR3: TGTGCCAGCAGCCCTGGAGTCTTTGGAAACACCATATATTTT.

The chain couples TRBV7-6 to TRBJ1-6; tentative D call: TRBD1 (5 bases). Germline CDR1 reads SGHVS; CDR2 reads FNYEAQ. This CDR3 comprises 17 residues. The ends were cut back, 5 bases at V and 6 bases at J, with 20 bases in the middle. CDR3 in amino acids: CASSPTGGDGVNSPLHF. CDR3 in DNA: TGTGCCAGCAGCCCAACGGGCGGGGACGGAGTTAATTCACCCCTCCACTTT.

This clone was seen just once. The V and J genes are TRBV19 and TRBJ1-3, with D uncertain. Germline-derived CDR1 and CDR2 are LNHDA and SQIVND (reference sequence). CDR3 length equals 14 residues. Trimming cost V 0 bases and J 9 bases, with 12 bases left between them. The CDR3 DNA sequence: TGTGCCAGTAGTATAGAAGTTAACTACGGCACCATATATTTT. Encoded protein: CASSIEVNYGTIYF.

V and J are TRBV6-2 or TRBV6-3 and TRBJ1-5; perhaps TRBD1 as D (6 bases). Trimming pared 6 bases from V and 6 bases from J, leaving 12 bases between. Germline lookup yields CDR1 MNHEY and CDR2 SVGEGT. This CDR3 has 13 amino acids. The CDR3 spells CASRYRAGQPQHF. The CDR3 DNA reads TGTGCCAGCAGGTACAGGGCGGGTCAGCCCCAGCATTTT.

The chain employs TRBV7-6 and TRBJ2-7; TRBD2 matches 10 bases. Germline-derived CDR1 and CDR2 are SGHVS and FNYEAQ. The CDR3 totals 15 residues. J gave up 4 bases and V 4 bases, and 7 bases lay outside the gene matches. CDR3 region: CASSSLAGARYEQYF. CDR3 bases: TGTGCCAGCAGCTCGCTAGCGGGGGCCCGATACGAGCAGTACTTC.

This chain connects TRBV7-2 to TRBJ2-3; TRBD1 matches 10 bases. Per the germline V gene, CDR1 is SGHTA and CDR2 is FQGNSA. This CDR3 contains 15 residues. J lost 3 bases, V lost 4 bases, and 4 bases had no gene match. CDR3 nucleotide sequence: TGTGCCAGCAGCTCCGGGACAGGGGCGACAGATACGCAGTATTTT. It yields the protein CASSSGTGATDTQYF. The variable domain in full, with the rest retrieved from reference TRBV7-2 and TRBJ2-3, is GAGVSQSPSNKVTEKGKDVELRCDPISGHTALYWYRQSLGQGLEFLIYFQGNSAPDKSGLPSDRFSAERTGGSVSTLTIQRTQQEDSAVYLCASSSGTGATDTQYFGPGTRLTVL.

The rearrangement links TRBV5-4 to TRBJ1-1, with 8 bases identical to TRBD1. Looked up from germline, CDR1 is SGHNT and CDR2 is YYREEE (reference sequence). The CDR3 spans 15 residues. The ends lost 2 bases at V and 0 bases at J; junction bases unmatched: 3. CDR3 residues: CASSFGTGVNTEAFF. CDR3 coding DNA: TGTGCCAGCAGCTTTGGGACAGGAGTGAACACTGAAGCTTTCTTT.

This clone was seen just once. The chain couples TRBV18 to TRBJ1-4; no clear D. Germline loops: CDR1 KGHSH, CDR2 LQKENI. V lost 4 bases, J lost 3 bases, and 21 bases lay in between. The CDR3 spans 18 residues. CDR3 in amino acids: CASSRGLVASSSNEKLFF. The CDR3, as DNA: TGTGCCAGCTCACGAGGTCTGGTGGCGAGCTCGTCTAATGAAAAACTGTTTTTT.

The J gene is TRBJ2-1, the V gene TRBV28; perhaps TRBD2 as D (5 bases). Germline values: CDR1 MDHEN, CDR2 SYDVKM. CDR3 size: 14 residues. V gave up 6 bases and J gave up 8 bases, with 17 bases separating them. This chain's CDR3 is CASRRDPVSDEQFF. CDR3 DNA sequence: TGTGCCAGCAGAAGGGATCCCGTTAGCGATGAGCAGTTCTTC.

V usage is TRBV10-3 and J usage is TRBJ2-7, with 10 nucleotides matching TRBD2. In germline, CDR1 is ENHRY, CDR2 SYGVKD. This CDR3 is 20 amino acids long. The junction had 17 bases not matched to a gene; V was cut back by 0 bases and J by 3 bases. Written as DNA, the CDR3 is TGTGCCATCAGTGAGTCCACAATAAAACCGACCGGGACTAGCGACTACGAGCAGTACTTC. Its protein is CAISESTIKPTGTSDYEQYF.